This TCR beta chain was recovered during a study of shared clonotypes between healthy human individuals. Study-wide findings and caveats: Donors were few, which limited the genetic and exposure-history diversity represented. Sharing across four donors was highest in naive CD4 (around 5%) and lowest in memory CD8 (around 0.4%).

A remark on this clone: Its specificity is unknown.

Germline loops: CDR1 SNHLY, CDR2 FYNNEI. The length of the CDR3 is 13 residues. V lost 4 bases, J lost 7 bases, and 13 bases lay in between. In the sorted-subset replicate PCRs, 150 to 200 ng DNA, some 30,000 T cell genomes, was used. Measured with immunoSEQ multiplex PCR; TCRdb has only the in-frame clones, and not every one. Here the sample spans millions of clones, roughly 95% being singletons. The sequencing sample was made of naive CD4+ T cells sorted from blood. The sample's subset: CD45RA+ positively selected. The rearrangement joins TRBV2 to TRBJ1-1; D is perhaps TRBD1 (6 bases). This receptor was identified in a man younger than 30 in good health. CDR3 DNA: TGTGCCAGCAGTGGCGGGGGCTTCAGTGAAGCTTTCTTT. Translated, it gives CASSGGGFSEAFF.